Below, 24 T cell receptor beta chains from the same sample are listed, as sequenced in a study of T cells in localized non-small cell lung cancer. Clones were read by immunoSEQ multiplex PCR, and TCRdb kept only the in-frame ones, dropping some. The sample contains approximately 57,000 clones, 86% of which appear only once. Material: peripheral blood, obtained before any cancer treatment. The receptors shown here come from a woman aged 35-70 years with stage I lung adenocarcinoma.

In the case of this clone: The same CDR3 is also encoded by other DNA sequences in this sample. The chain is built from TRBV9 and TRBJ1-6; a possible D gene is TRBD1 (5 bases). Germline V lookup: CDR1 SGDLS, CDR2 YYNGEE. CDR3 length: 14 residues. The V and J ends lost 0 bases and 10 bases respectively, with 11 bases between them. The CDR3 spells CASSVGGEGSPLHF. The CDR3 DNA is TGTGCCAGCAGCGTAGGAGGGGAGGGGTCACCCCTCCACTTT.

The chain couples TRBV19 to TRBJ1-5; D is undetermined. This CDR3 has 12 residues. V was pared by 5 bases and J by 7 bases, with 9 bases between. CDR1 and CDR2 (germline): LNHDA, SQIVND (reference sequence). The CDR3 nucleotides read TGTGCCAGTAGTCCCCGAGACCAGCCCCAGCATTTT. Translating gives CASSPRDQPQHF. The entire variable domain, with the rest obtained from reference TRBV19 and TRBJ1-5, is as follows: DGGITQSPKYLFRKEGQNVTLSCEQNLNHDAMYWYRQDPGQGLRLIYYSQIVNDFQKGDIAEGYSVSREKKESFPLTVTSAQKNPTAFYLCASSPRDQPQHFGDGTRLSIL.

The gene calls are TRBV7-2 and TRBJ2-6, with D unresolved. CDR3 length: 15 residues. Looked up from germline, CDR1 is SGHTA and CDR2 is FQGNSA. Trimming left V 2 bases short and J 0 bases short, with 5 bases between. CDR3 nucleotides: TGTGCCAGCAGCTTATGGGGCTCTGGGGCCAACGTCCTGACTTTC. It codes for CASSLWGSGANVLTF.

V and J are TRBV5-1 and TRBJ2-7; 12 bases line up with TRBD2. CDR3 length: 17 residues. Germline V CDR1 and CDR2: SGHRS, YFSETQ. V gave up 4 bases and J gave up 6 bases; unmatched junction bases: 14. The CDR3 DNA follows: TGCGCCAGCAGCCTCCGACCCACTAGCGGGGGGAATGGCGAGCAGTACTTC. It is translated as CASSLRPTSGGNGEQYF.

The rearrangement links TRBV9 to TRBJ2-3; D gene uncertain. Germline CDR1 SGDLS, CDR2 YYNGEE. The CDR3 runs to 12 residues. Trimming stripped 4 bases from V and 0 bases from J, with 3 bases between. CDR3 in amino acids: CASSPSTDTQYF. The CDR3, as DNA: TGTGCCAGCAGCCCCAGCACAGATACGCAGTATTTT.

The chain combines TRBV5-1 with TRBJ2-7; D is tentatively TRBD1 or TRBD2 (5 bases each). CDR1 is SGHRS and CDR2 is YFSETQ in the germline V gene. This CDR3 has 15 amino acids. V lost 3 bases, J lost 1 base, and 14 bases lay in between. The CDR3 region is CASSSSGTRSYEQYF. DNA for the CDR3: TGCGCCAGCAGCTCGTCCGGGACGCGTTCCTACGAGCAGTACTTC.

The chain recombines TRBV5-5 with TRBJ1-2; TRBD1 matches 8 bases. The J segment lost 4 bases and the V segment lost 4 bases, leaving 9 bases of the junction unmatched. This CDR3 has 15 residues. The germline V gene has CDR1 SGHKS and CDR2 YYEKEE (reference sequence). The CDR3, as DNA: TGTGCCAGCAGCCCTCCGGACAGGGATTCCTATGGCTACACCTTC. It encodes CASSPPDRDSYGYTF.

This chain connects TRBV18 to TRBJ2-5; D ambiguous. The CDR3 runs 13 residues. Trimming removed 6 bases at V and 0 bases at J, with 8 bases between. CDR1 and CDR2 from the germline V gene are KGHSH and LQKENI. CDR3 amino acids: CASSLTYQETQYF. The CDR3 DNA sequence: TGTGCCAGCTCCCTCACGTACCAAGAGACCCAGTACTTC. Supplemented by reference TRBV18 and TRBJ2-5, the full variable domain reads NAGVMQNPRHLVRRRGQEARLRCSPMKGHSHVYWYRQLPEEGLKFMVYLQKENIIDESGMPKERFSAEFPKEGPSILRIQQVVRGDSAAYFCASSLTYQETQYFGPGTRLLVL.

The chain recombines TRBV7-3 with TRBJ1-1, with TRBD1 as a possible D gene (5 bases). The CDR3 loop spans 13 amino acids. V shed 2 bases and J shed 11 bases, with 15 bases lying between them. CDR1 is SGHTA, CDR2 FQGTGA, per germline. This CDR3 is CASSLQGGRTAFF. The CDR3 region has the DNA TGTGCCAGCAGCTTACAGGGCGGGCGTACGGCTTTCTTT.

This chain links TRBV7-2 with TRBJ1-6, with D hard to call. V was cut by 5 bases and J by 9 bases, with 11 bases left in between. Per germline, CDR1 SGHTA and CDR2 FQGNSA. CDR3 length: 13 residues. CDR3 protein: CASSPRVRSPLHF. CDR3 bases: TGTGCCAGCAGCCCCCGGGTACGTTCACCCCTCCACTTT. Complete variable domain (other parts from reference TRBV7-2 and TRBJ1-6): GAGVSQSPSNKVTEKGKDVELRCDPISGHTALYWYRQSLGQGLEFLIYFQGNSAPDKSGLPSDRFSAERTGGSVSTLTIQRTQQEDSAVYLCASSPRVRSPLHFGNGTRLTVT.

In this sample, this clone turned up many times. The chain couples TRBV27 to TRBJ2-1, with 11 bases matching TRBD2. The CDR3 covers 14 residues. Germline CDR1 and CDR2: MNHEY and SMNVEV (reference sequence). Unmatched junction bases numbered 8, after V lost 9 bases and J lost 7 bases. The CDR3 sequence: CASIAGGPANEQFF. CDR3 bases: TGTGCCAGTATAGCGGGGGGGCCTGCTAATGAGCAGTTCTTC.

This chain uses TRBV28 with TRBJ1-4; tentatively, D is TRBD1 (5 bases). With 6 bases removed from V and 11 bases from J, the gap between germline ends came to 13 bases. The CDR3 covers 12 residues. CDR1 MDHEN and CDR2 SYDVKM come from the germline V gene. CDR3 nucleotides: TGTGCCAGCAGCCTACCAGGGCCCAAACTGTTTTTT. Protein sequence: CASSLPGPKLFF.

The rearrangement joins TRBV7-8 to TRBJ2-1, with 9 bases lining up with TRBD1. Looked up from germline, CDR1 is SGHVS and CDR2 is FQNEAQ. There are 15 residues in the CDR3. Trimming cost V 5 bases and J 3 bases; bases outside gene matches: 5. Here the CDR3 reads CASSRTDRGYNEQFF. In DNA, the CDR3 is TGTGCCAGCAGCCGAACGGACAGGGGCTACAATGAGCAGTTCTTC.

The V gene is TRBV6-5, the J gene TRBJ1-1; D is unresolved. Trimming pared 6 bases from V and 6 bases from J, leaving 11 bases between. Germline lookup yields CDR1 MNHEY and CDR2 SVGAGI. There are 12 residues in the CDR3. The CDR3 here is CASRPIIPEAFF. In nucleotides, the CDR3 is TGTGCCAGCAGGCCTATTATCCCTGAAGCTTTCTTT.

This chain joins TRBV28 and TRBJ1-5; 7 nucleotides agree with TRBD1. The ends lost 2 bases at V and 6 bases at J; junction bases unmatched: 4. The CDR3 is made up of 14 amino acids. CDR1 and CDR2 from the germline V gene are MDHEN and SYDVKM. CDR3 amino acids: CASSLRGGGQPQHF. CDR3 in DNA: TGTGCCAGCAGTTTACGAGGGGGCGGTCAGCCCCAGCATTTT. The full variable domain, its missing parts supplied by reference TRBV28 and TRBJ1-5, is DVKVTQSSRYLVKRTGEKVFLECVQDMDHENMFWYRQDPGLGLRLIYFSYDVKMKEKGDIPEGYSVSREKKERFSLILESASTNQTSMYLCASSLRGGGQPQHFGDGTRLSIL.

V gene TRBV10-3 combines with J gene TRBJ1-2, with D tentatively TRBD1 (5 bases). Germline V lookup: CDR1 ENHRY, CDR2 SYGVKD. With 0 bases removed from V and 4 bases from J, the gap between germline ends came to 12 bases. This CDR3 spans 15 amino acids. Here the CDR3 reads CAISESLGGGYGYTF. CDR3 sequence (DNA): TGTGCCATCAGTGAGTCCCTCGGGGGTGGCTATGGCTACACCTTC.

This clone was seen a handful of times. V gene TRBV2 combines with J gene TRBJ2-4, with TRBD2 matching 8 bases. V was pared by 0 bases and J by 3 bases, with 7 bases of the junction left unmatched. This CDR3 has 17 amino acids. Germline V gene sequence: CDR1 SNHLY, CDR2 FYNNEI. The CDR3 sequence: CASSEARTRGGKNIQYF. As DNA, the CDR3 is TGTGCCAGCAGTGAAGCGCGGACCCGGGGGGGCAAAAACATTCAGTACTTC.

This rearrangement joins TRBV5-1 to TRBJ2-5, with a weak D call TRBD2 (6 bases). Germline V lookup: CDR1 SGHRS, CDR2 YFSETQ. The V end lost 0 bases, the J end lost 5 bases, and 14 bases lay between the germline ends. This CDR3 is 15 amino acids long. The CDR3 sequence is CASSLAGGGRETQYF. The CDR3 DNA sequence: TGCGCCAGCAGCTTGGCCGGGGGAGGTAGGGAGACCCAGTACTTC.

The rearrangement links TRBV28 to TRBJ1-2; D call uncertain. The CDR3 has 15 residues. Trimming removed 4 bases at V and 4 bases at J, with 16 bases between. CDR1 MDHEN and CDR2 SYDVKM come from the germline V gene. CDR3 sequence: CASSSSSLGVYGYTF. CDR3 in DNA: TGTGCCAGCAGTTCCTCGAGTCTCGGAGTCTATGGCTACACCTTC.

The chain combines TRBV7-3 with TRBJ2-1; 9 bases are a match to TRBD1. CDR1 is SGHTA, CDR2 FQGTGA, per germline. The CDR3 extends over 14 amino acids. Trimming at V came to 8 bases and at J to 0 bases, leaving 2 bases not matched to a gene. The CDR3 loop is CASGTGSSYNEQFF. The DNA for the CDR3 is TGTGCCAGCGGGACAGGGAGCTCCTACAATGAGCAGTTCTTC.

The rearrangement uses TRBV11-3 and TRBJ1-6; 7 bases match TRBD1. This CDR3 region has 14 residues. Germline trimming cut 5 bases from V and 13 bases from J; bases unmatched to any gene: 11. CDR1 and CDR2 from the germline V gene are SGHNT and YENEEA. The CDR3 DNA sequence: TGTGCCAGCAGCGCCACAGGGGAAAAATTCCCCCTCCACTTT. Encoded protein: CASSATGEKFPLHF.

V usage is TRBV7-2 and J usage is TRBJ2-7; 8 bases agree with TRBD1. Germline loops: CDR1 SGHTA, CDR2 FQGNSA. The trim removed 2 bases at V and 2 bases at J, leaving 5 bases unmatched. The CDR3 runs 15 residues. The CDR3 bases are TGTGCCAGCAGCTTAACCCCGGGACAGGCCTACGAGCAGTACTTC. It codes for CASSLTPGQAYEQYF. The full variable domain, with the rest looked up from reference TRBV7-2 and TRBJ2-7, is GAGVSQSPSNKVTEKGKDVELRCDPISGHTALYWYRQSLGQGLEFLIYFQGNSAPDKSGLPSDRFSAERTGGSVSTLTIQRTQQEDSAVYLCASSLTPGQAYEQYFGPGTRLTVT.

The chain recombines TRBV4-3 with TRBJ1-1; D is undetermined. V was cut by 1 base and J by 1 base, with 4 bases left in between. Germline V CDR1 and CDR2: LGHNA, YSLEER. The CDR3 consists of 13 residues. CDR3 sequence (DNA): TGCGCCAGCAGCCAAGCAAGGAACACTGAAGCTTTCTTT. This sequence encodes CASSQARNTEAFF.

V gene TRBV6-5 combines with J gene TRBJ1-1; D is unclear. V lost 0 bases and J 11 bases, leaving 13 bases between the germline ends. The CDR3 loop spans 13 amino acids. CDR1 and CDR2 (germline): MNHEY, SVGAGI. CDR3 sequence (DNA): TGTGCCAGCAGTTACTCTTCGGCGGATCGGGCTTTCTTT. Translating it yields CASSYSSADRAFF.